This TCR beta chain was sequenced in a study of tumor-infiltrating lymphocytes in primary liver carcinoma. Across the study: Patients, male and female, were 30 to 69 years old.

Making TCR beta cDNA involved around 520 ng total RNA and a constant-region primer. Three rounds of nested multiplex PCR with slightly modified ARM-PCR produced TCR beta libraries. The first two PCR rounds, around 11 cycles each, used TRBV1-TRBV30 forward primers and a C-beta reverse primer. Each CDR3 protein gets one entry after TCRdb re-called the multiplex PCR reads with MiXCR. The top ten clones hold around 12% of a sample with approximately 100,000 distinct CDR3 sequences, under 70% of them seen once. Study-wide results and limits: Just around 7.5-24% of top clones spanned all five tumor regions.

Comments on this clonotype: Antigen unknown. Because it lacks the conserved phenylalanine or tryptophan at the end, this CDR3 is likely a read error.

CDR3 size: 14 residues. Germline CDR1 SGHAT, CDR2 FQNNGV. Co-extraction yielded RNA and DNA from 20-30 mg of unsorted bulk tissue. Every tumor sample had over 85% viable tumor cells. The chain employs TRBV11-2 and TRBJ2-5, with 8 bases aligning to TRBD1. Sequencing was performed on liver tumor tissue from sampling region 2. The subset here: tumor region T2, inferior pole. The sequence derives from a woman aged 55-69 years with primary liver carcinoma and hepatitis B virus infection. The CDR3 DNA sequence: TGTGCCAGCAGCCACCAGGGGGCCGGGGAGATCCAGTACTAC. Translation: CASSHQGAGEIQYY.